This T cell receptor (beta chain) appears in the sequencing data of a study of blood T cells in healthy people across ages. This CDR3 has 17 residues. CDR1 and CDR2 (germline): LGHNT, FRNRAP. Trimming at V came to 1 base and at J to 2 bases, leaving 7 bases not matched to a gene. The authors ran a second PCR of about 6 to 11 cycles using a sample-barcoded 5' primer and a J-beta primer mix. MiXCR was run by TCRdb on the 5' RACE reads, yielding one entry per CDR3 protein. The sample consists of about 570,000 distinct CDR3 sequences, approximately 27% of them appearing once. Source material: blood. This receptor was taken from a woman in her 70s in good health. This chain joins TRBV12-5 and TRBJ2-5; TRBD2 agrees at 10 bases. In nucleotides, the CDR3 is TGTGCTAGTGGTTTGGCCCTAGTAGCGGGGGGACAAGAGACCCAGTACTTC. It specifies CASGLALVAGGQETQYF.